This TCR beta chain was identified in a study of blood T cells in healthy people across ages. CDR3 length: 15 residues. Germline CDR1 is MNHEY and CDR2 is SVGEGT. Study outcomes and limitations: The recorded TCR beta diversity per million T cells decreased in a roughly linear manner with age.

Concerning this clonotype itself: Its antigen is unknown.

Alongside a J-beta primer mix, a sample-barcoded 5' primer served in a second PCR lasting roughly 6 to 11 cycles. One entry per CDR3 protein, called by TCRdb with MiXCR from the 5' RACE reads. Here the sample spans about 940,000 distinct CDR3 sequences, approximately 49% being singletons. Specimen: blood. The J gene is TRBJ2-4, the V gene TRBV6-2 or TRBV6-3; possible D gene TRBD1, 6 bases. The J call could be wrong; TRBJ2-5 is a better fit for the DNA end. The sequence derives from a man under 40 in good health. The CDR3 DNA reads TGTGCCAGCAGTTCCCTCGACAGGTTTGAAGAGACCCAGTACTTC. Translated: CASSSLDRFEETQYF.